This TCR beta chain was captured in a study of blood T cell repertoires in COVID-19. About the research overall: The samples span acute and convalescent COVID-19 from the United States, Italy and Spain. T cells, B-cell-depleted T cells, or PBMCs provided the cDNA or gDNA that served as material.

Germline lookup yields CDR1 SQVTM and CDR2 ANQGSEA. This CDR3 is 13 amino acids long. The V segment lost 7 bases and the J segment 0 bases; nucleotides outside the gene matches: 5. Per the original methods: Reference gene primer amplification yielded estimated nucleated cell counts. Libraries were prepared by immunoSEQ multiplex PCR; TCRdb keeps only in-frame clonotypes and omits some of them. V, J and clone size reflect that table, while D and trimming were determined from the DNA. The sample has around 340,000 clones; 80% to 90% are singletons. Sequencing input: peripheral blood. The chain joins TRBV29-1 to TRBJ1-1; TRBD1 matches 7 bases. The source is a man aged 25-45 years with active or convalescent COVID-19. The chain's CDR3 is CSARQGLNTEAFF. The CDR3 DNA reads as TGCAGCGCCAGACAGGGATTGAACACTGAAGCTTTCTTT.